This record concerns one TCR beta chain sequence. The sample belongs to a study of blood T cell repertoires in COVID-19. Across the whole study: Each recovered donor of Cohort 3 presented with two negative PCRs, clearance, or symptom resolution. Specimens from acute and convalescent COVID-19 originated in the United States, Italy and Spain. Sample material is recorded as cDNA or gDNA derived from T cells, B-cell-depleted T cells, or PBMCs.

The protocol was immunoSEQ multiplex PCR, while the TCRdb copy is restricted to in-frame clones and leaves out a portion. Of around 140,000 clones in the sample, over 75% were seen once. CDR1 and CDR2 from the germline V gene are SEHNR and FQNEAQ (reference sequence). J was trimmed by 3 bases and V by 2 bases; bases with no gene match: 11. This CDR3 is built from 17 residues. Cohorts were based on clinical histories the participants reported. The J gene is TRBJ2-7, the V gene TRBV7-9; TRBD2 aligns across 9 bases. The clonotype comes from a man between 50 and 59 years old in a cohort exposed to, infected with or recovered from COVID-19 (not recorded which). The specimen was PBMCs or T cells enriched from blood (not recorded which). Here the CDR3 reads CASSLSGGGAPHYEQYF. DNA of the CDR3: TGTGCCAGCAGCTTATCTGGCGGGGGGGCCCCTCACTACGAGCAGTACTTC.